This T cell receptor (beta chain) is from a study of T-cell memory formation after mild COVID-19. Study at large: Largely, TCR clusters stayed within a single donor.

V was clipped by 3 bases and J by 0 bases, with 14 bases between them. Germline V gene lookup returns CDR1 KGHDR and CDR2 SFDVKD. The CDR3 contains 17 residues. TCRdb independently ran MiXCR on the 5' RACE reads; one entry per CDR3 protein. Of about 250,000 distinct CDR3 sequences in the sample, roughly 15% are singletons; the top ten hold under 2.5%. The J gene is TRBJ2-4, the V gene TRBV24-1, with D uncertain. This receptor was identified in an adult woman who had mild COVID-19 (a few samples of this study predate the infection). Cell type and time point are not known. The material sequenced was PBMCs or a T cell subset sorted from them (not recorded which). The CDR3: CATSDTHGSLAKNIQYF. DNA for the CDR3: TGTGCCACCAGTGATACCCACGGTTCCCTAGCCAAAAACATTCAGTACTTC.